This T cell receptor beta chain derives from a study of T cell responses to AZD1222 COVID-19 vaccine. Whole-study findings and limits: At study baseline, merely a handful of AZD1222 recipients were seropositive. White British donors predominated, females outnumbered males, and clonal diversity was possibly underestimated. Unmutated variant regions are reportedly targeted by nearly half of spike-specific TCRs.

Produced via immunoSEQ multiplex PCR; TCRdb's table is partial and in-frame only. The sample records tens of thousands of clones, approximately 85% being singletons. Looked up from germline, CDR1 is SQVTM and CDR2 is ANQGSEA. V lost 4 bases, J lost 6 bases, and 10 bases lay in between. The CDR3 is 12 amino acids. About this clone: The antigen remains undetermined.

The source was peripheral blood, collected 28 days after the second AZD1222 dose. The TCR sequence derives from an adult who received the AZD1222 COVID-19 vaccine. The chain has TRBV29-1 and TRBJ2-1; no definite D call. The CDR3 nucleotides are TGCAGCGTTGTCGCAAAGGGCAATGAGCAGTTCTTC. Protein sequence: CSVVAKGNEQFF.